This TCR beta chain was sequenced in a study of blood T cell repertoires in COVID-19. This clone occurred many times. The junction departs from germline at one end; a sequencing error may be responsible. The germline V gene encodes CDR1 SEHNR and CDR2 FQNEAQ (reference sequence). This CDR3 region has 12 residues. Generated by immunoSEQ multiplex PCR, the TCRdb table keeps only in-frame clones and is missing some. The table shows about 190,000 clones, with about 83% occurring only once. What was sequenced was PBMCs or T cells enriched from blood (not recorded which). The receptor was isolated from a woman in her thirties who had recovered from COVID-19. The chain links TRBV7-9 to TRBJ2-7; D not resolved. The CDR3 reads CASSLDIGPPTF. Written as DNA, the CDR3 is TGTGCCAGCAGCTTAGATATTGGCCCTCCAACCTTC. Complete variable domain (other parts from reference TRBV7-9 and TRBJ2-7): DTGVSQNPRHKITKRGQNVTFRCDPISEHNRLYWYRQTLGQGPEFLTYFQNEAQLEKSRLLSDRFSAERPKGSFSTLEIQRTEQGDSAMYLCASSLDIGPPTFGPGTRLTVT.